This T cell receptor beta chain is from a study of cytomegalovirus exposure and HLA in healthy donors. Both 60 Vbeta primers and 13 Jbeta primers went into the PCR. Using immunoSEQ multiplex PCR, the repertoire was profiled, and TCRdb retains in-frame clones only, with some absent. The sample shows around 84,000 clones, and about 5% sits with its ten largest clones. The junction had 5 bases not matched to a gene; V was cut back by 7 bases and J by 8 bases. The CDR3 loop spans 14 amino acids. CDR1 and CDR2 (germline): MRHNA, SNTAGT. The source of this sequence is a man in his thirties or forties in good health and CMV-seronegative. This sequence joins TRBV6-4 and TRBJ2-3, with TRBD2 identical over 14 bases. Sequencing was carried out using PBMCs. The CDR3 is CASTRLAGGRTQYF. CDR3 sequence (DNA): TGTGCCAGCACCCGACTAGCGGGGGGGCGTACGCAGTATTTT.